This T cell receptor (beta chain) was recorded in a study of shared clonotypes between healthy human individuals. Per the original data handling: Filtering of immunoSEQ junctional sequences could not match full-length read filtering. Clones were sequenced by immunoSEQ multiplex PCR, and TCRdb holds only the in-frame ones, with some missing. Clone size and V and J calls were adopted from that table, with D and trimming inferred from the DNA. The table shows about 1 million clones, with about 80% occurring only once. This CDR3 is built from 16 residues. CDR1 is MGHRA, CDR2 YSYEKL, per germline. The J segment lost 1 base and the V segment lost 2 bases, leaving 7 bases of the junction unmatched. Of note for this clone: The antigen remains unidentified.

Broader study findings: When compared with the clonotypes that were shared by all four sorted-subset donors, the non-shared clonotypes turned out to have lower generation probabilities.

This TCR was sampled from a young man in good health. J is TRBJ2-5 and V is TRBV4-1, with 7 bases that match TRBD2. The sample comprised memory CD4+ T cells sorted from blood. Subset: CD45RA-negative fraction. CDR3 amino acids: CASSQLSSGAQETQYF. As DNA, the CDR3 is TGCGCCAGCAGCCAACTGTCTAGCGGAGCCCAAGAGACCCAGTACTTC.